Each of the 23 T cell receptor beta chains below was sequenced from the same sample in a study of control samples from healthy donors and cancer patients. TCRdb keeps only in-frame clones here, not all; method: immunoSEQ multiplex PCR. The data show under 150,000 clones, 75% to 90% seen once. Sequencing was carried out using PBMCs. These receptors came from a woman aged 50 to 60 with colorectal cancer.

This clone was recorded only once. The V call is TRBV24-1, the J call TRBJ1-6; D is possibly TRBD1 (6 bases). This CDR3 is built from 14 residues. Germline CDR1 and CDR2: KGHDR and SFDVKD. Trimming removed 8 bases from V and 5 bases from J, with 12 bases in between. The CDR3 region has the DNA TGTGCCACCACCTGGGACAAACATAATTCACCCCTCCACTTT. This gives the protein CATTWDKHNSPLHF.

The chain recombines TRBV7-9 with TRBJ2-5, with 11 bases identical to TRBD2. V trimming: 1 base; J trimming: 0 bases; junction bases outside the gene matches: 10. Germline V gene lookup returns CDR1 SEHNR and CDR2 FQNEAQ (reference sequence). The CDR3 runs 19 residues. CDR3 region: CASSLVLSGGAPHQETQYF. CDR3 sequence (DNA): TGTGCCAGCAGCTTAGTGCTTAGCGGGGGGGCCCCCCACCAAGAGACCCAGTACTTC.

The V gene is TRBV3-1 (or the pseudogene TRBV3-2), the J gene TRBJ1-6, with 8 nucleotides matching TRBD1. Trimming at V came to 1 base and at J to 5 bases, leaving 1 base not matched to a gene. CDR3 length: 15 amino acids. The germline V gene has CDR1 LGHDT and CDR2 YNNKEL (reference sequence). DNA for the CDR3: TGTGCCAGCAGCCAAGCGGACAGGGATAATTCACCCCTCCACTTT. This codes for CASSQADRDNSPLHF.

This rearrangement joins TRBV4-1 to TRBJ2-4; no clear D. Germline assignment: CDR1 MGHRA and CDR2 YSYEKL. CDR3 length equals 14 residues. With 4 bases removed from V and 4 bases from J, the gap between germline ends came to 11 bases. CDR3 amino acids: CASSRSLEKNIQYF. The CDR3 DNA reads TGCGCCAGCAGCCGGAGCTTGGAAAAAAACATTCAGTACTTC.

CDR3 sequence: CASSYSGNTEAFF. CDR3 coding DNA: TGTGCCAGCAGTTACAGTGGGAACACTGAAGCTTTCTTT. This chain uses TRBV7-9 with TRBJ1-1, with unresolved D. The CDR3 sequence is 13 residues long. Per the germline V gene, CDR1 is SEHNR and CDR2 is FQNEAQ (reference sequence). V dropped 6 bases and J dropped 1 base, with 9 bases sitting between them.

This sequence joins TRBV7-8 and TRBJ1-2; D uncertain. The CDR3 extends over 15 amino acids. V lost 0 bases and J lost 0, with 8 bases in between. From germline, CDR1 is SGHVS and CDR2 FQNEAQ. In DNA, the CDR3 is TGTGCCAGCAGCTTAGCGCAGTCTACTAACTATGGCTACACCTTC. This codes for CASSLAQSTNYGYTF.

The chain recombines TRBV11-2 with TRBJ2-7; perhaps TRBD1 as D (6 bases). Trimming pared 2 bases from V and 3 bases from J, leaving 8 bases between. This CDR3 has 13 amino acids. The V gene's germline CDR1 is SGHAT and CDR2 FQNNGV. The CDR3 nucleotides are TGTGCCAGCAGCTTATTCAGGGGCTACGAGCAGTACTTC. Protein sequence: CASSLFRGYEQYF.

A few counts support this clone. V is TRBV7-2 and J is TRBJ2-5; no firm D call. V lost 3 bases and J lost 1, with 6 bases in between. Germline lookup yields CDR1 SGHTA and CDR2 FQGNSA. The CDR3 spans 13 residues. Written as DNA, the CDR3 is TGTGCCAGCAGCTTTTGGACCCAAGAGACCCAGTACTTC. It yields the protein CASSFWTQETQYF.

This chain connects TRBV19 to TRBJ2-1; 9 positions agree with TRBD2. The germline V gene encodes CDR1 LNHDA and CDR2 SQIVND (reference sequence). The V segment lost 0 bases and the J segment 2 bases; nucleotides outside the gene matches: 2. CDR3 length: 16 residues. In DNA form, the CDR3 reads TGTGCCAGTAGTATAGAGGCTAGCGGGGCCTACAATGAGCAGTTCTTC. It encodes CASSIEASGAYNEQFF.

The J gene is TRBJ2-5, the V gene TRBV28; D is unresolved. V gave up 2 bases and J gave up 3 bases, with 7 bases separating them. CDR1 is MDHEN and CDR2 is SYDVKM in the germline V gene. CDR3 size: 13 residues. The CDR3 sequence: CASSLNREETQYF. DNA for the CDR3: TGTGCCAGCAGTTTAAACAGAGAAGAGACCCAGTACTTC.

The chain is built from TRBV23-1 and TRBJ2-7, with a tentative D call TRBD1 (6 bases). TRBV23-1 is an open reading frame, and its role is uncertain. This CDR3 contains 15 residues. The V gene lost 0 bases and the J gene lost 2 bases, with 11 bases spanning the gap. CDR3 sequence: CASSQSTGPTYEQYF. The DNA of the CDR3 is TGCGCCAGCAGTCAATCGACAGGACCGACCTACGAGCAGTACTTC.

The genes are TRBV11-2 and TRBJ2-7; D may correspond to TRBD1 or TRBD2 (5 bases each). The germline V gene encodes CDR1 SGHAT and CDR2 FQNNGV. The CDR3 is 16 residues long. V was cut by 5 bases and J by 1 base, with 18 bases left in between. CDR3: CASSPLPSGHSYEQYF. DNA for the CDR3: TGTGCCAGCAGCCCTCTCCCCAGCGGACATTCCTACGAGCAGTACTTC. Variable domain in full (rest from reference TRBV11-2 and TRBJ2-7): EAGVAQSPRYKIIEKRQSVAFWCNPISGHATLYWYQQILGQGPKLLIQFQNNGVVDDSQLPKDRFSAERLKGVDSTLKIQPAKLEDSAVYLCASSPLPSGHSYEQYFGPGTRLTVT.

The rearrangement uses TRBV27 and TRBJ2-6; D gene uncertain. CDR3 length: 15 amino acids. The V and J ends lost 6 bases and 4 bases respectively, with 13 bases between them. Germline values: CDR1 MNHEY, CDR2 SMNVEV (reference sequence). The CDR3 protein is CASRALGSGANVLTF. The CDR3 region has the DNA TGTGCCAGCAGAGCGTTAGGGTCGGGGGCCAACGTCCTGACTTTC.

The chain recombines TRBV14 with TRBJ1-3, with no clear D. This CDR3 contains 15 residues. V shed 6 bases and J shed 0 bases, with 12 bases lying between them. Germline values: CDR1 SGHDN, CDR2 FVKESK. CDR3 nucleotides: TGTGCCAGCAGTCCCAACATCTTCTCTGGAAACACCATATATTTT. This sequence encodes CASSPNIFSGNTIYF.

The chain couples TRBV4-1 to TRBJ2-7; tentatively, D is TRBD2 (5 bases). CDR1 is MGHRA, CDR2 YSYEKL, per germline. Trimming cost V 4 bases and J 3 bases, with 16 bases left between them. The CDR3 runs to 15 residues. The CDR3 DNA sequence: TGCGCCAGCAGCCCCCGCGGAGGTGTAGGCTACGAGCAGTACTTC. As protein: CASSPRGGVGYEQYF.

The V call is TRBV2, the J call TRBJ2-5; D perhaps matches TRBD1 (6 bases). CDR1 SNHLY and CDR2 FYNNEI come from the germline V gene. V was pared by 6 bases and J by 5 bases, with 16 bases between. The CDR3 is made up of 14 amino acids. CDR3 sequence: CASRRNRVEETQYF. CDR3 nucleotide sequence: TGTGCCAGCAGGAGAAACAGGGTGGAGGAGACCCAGTACTTC. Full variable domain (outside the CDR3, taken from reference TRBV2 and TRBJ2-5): EPEVTQTPSHQVTQMGQEVILRCVPISNHLYFYWYRQILGQKVEFLVSFYNNEISEKSEIFDDQFSVERPDGSNFTLKIRSTKLEDSAMYFCASRRNRVEETQYFGPGTRLLVL.

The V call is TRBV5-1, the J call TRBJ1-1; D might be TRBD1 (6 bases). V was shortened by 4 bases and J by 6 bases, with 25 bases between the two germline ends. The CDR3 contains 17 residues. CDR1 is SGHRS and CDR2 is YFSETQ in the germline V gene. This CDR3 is CASSDRSVIQINAEAFF. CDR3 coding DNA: TGCGCCAGCAGCGACAGGTCGGTGATCCAGATCAACGCTGAAGCTTTCTTT.

The CDR3 loop is CASSVTGTSGYNEQFF. Here the CDR3 DNA reads TGTGCCAGCAGCGTAACCGGGACCAGCGGCTACAATGAGCAGTTCTTC. The J gene is TRBJ2-1, the V gene TRBV9, with D perhaps assigned TRBD1 or TRBD2 (5 bases each). V lost 1 base to trimming and J lost 3 bases, with 14 bases between them. Germline V gives CDR1 SGDLS, CDR2 YYNGEE. This CDR3 is built from 16 residues. Combining the CDR3 with reference TRBV9 and TRBJ2-1 gives the whole variable domain DSGVTQTPKHLITATGQRVTLRCSPRSGDLSVYWYQQSLDQGLQFLIQYYNGEERAKGNILERFSAQQFPDLHSELNLSSLELGDSALYFCASSVTGTSGYNEQFFGPGTRLTVL.

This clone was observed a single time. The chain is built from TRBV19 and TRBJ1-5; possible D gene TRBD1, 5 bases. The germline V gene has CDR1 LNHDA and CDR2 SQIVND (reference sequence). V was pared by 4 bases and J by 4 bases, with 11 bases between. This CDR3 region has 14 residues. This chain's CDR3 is CASSKQGRNQPQHF. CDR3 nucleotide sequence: TGTGCCAGTAGTAAGCAGGGTCGTAATCAGCCCCAGCATTTT. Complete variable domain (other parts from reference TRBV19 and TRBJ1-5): DGGITQSPKYLFRKEGQNVTLSCEQNLNHDAMYWYRQDPGQGLRLIYYSQIVNDFQKGDIAEGYSVSREKKESFPLTVTSAQKNPTAFYLCASSKQGRNQPQHFGDGTRLSIL.

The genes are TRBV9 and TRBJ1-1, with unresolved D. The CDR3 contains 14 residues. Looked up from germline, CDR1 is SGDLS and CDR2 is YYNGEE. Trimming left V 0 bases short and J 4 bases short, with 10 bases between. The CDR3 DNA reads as TGTGCCAGCAGCGTAGCGGGGATGGGCACTGAAGCTTTCTTT. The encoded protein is CASSVAGMGTEAFF. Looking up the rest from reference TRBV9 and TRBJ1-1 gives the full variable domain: DSGVTQTPKHLITATGQRVTLRCSPRSGDLSVYWYQQSLDQGLQFLIQYYNGEERAKGNILERFSAQQFPDLHSELNLSSLELGDSALYFCASSVAGMGTEAFFGQGTRLTVV.

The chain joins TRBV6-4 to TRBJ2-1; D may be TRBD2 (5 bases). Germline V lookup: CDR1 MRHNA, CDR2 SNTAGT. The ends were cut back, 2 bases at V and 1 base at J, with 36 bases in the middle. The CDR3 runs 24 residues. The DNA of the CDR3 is TGTGCCAGCAGTGACCGAGGGCTAGTTCGTCCCCCCACCTCCCCCTTAAAGTCCTACAATGAGCAGTTCTTC. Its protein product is CASSDRGLVRPPTSPLKSYNEQFF.

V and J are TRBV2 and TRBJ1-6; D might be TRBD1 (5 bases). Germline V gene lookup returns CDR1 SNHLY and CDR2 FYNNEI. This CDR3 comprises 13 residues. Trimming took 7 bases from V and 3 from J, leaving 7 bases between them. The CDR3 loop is CASTGGYNSPLHF. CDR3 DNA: TGTGCCAGCACCGGGGGCTATAATTCACCCCTCCACTTT. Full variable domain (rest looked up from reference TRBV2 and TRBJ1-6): EPEVTQTPSHQVTQMGQEVILRCVPISNHLYFYWYRQILGQKVEFLVSFYNNEISEKSEIFDDQFSVERPDGSNFTLKIRSTKLEDSAMYFCASTGGYNSPLHFGNGTRLTVT.

CDR3 in amino acids: CASSKRTVSGAPLHF. The CDR3, as DNA: TGTGCCAGCAGCAAGAGGACGGTTTCAGGGGCGCCCCTCCACTTT. The chain combines TRBV5-8 with TRBJ1-6; D might be TRBD1 (6 bases). Germline CDR1 reads SGHTS; CDR2 reads YDEGEE. The CDR3 has 15 residues. V was cut by 4 bases and J by 13 bases, with 21 bases left in between.